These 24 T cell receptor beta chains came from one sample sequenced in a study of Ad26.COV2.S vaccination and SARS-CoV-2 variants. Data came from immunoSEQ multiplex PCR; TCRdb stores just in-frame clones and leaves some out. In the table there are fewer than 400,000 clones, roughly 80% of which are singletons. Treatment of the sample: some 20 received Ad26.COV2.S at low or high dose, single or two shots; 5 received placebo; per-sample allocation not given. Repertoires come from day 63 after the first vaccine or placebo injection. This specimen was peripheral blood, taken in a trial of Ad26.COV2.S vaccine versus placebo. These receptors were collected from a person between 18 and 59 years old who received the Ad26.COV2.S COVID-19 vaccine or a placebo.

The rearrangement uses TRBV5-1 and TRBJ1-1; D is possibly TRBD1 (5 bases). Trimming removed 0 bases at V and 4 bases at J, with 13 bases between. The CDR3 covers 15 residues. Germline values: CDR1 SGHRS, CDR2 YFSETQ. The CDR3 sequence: CASSLVPWGGTEAFF. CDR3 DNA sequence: TGCGCCAGCAGCTTGGTCCCCTGGGGCGGCACTGAAGCTTTCTTT.

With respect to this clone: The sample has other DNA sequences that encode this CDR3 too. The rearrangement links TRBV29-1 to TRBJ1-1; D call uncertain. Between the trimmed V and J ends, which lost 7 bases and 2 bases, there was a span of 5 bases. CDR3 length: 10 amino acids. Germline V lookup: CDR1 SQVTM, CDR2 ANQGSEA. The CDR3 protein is CSGLNTEAFF. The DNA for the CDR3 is TGCAGCGGCTTAAACACTGAAGCTTTCTTT.

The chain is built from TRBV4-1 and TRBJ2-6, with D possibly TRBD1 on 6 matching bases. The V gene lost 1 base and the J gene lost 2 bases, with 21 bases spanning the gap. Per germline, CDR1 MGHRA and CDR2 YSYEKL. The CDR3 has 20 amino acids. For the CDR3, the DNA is TGCGCCAGCAGCCAAGCCGTAACAGGGAAAGGAGAAGCTGGGGCCAACGTCCTGACTTTC. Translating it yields CASSQAVTGKGEAGANVLTF.

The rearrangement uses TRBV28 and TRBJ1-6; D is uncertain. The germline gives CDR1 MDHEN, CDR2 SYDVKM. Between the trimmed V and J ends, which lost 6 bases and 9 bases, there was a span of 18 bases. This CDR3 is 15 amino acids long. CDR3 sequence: CASSPILLGGSPLHF. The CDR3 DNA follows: TGTGCCAGCAGCCCGATACTACTGGGTGGTTCACCCCTCCACTTT.

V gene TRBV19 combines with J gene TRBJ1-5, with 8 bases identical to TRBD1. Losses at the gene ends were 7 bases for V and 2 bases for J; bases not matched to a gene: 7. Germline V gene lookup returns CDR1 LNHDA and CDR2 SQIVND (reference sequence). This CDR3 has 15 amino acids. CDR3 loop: CASNPQGEGNQPQHF. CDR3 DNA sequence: TGTGCCAGTAACCCACAGGGGGAAGGCAATCAGCCCCAGCATTTT. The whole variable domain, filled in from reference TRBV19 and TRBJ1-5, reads DGGITQSPKYLFRKEGQNVTLSCEQNLNHDAMYWYRQDPGQGLRLIYYSQIVNDFQKGDIAEGYSVSREKKESFPLTVTSAQKNPTAFYLCASNPQGEGNQPQHFGDGTRLSIL.

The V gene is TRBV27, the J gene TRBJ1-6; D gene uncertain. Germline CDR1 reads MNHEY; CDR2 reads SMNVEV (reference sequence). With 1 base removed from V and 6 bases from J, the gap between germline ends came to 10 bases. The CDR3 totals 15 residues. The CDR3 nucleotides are TGTGCCAGCAGTTTATGGGGTGTCGGTAATTCACCCCTCCACTTT. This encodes CASSLWGVGNSPLHF.

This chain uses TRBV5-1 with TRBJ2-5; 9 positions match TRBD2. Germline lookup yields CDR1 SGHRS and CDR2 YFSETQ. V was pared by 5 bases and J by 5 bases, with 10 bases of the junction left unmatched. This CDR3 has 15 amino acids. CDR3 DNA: TGCGCCAGCAGTGTTGGCGGGGGGGCTGGGGAGACCCAGTACTTC. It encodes CASSVGGGAGETQYF.

CDR3 amino acids: CASSSQGYEQYF. CDR3 sequence (DNA): TGTGCCAGCAGCTCACAGGGTTACGAGCAGTACTTC. The V gene is TRBV7-2, the J gene TRBJ2-7; maybe TRBD1 (6 bases). V was trimmed by 4 bases and J by 4 bases, leaving 8 bases between them. Looked up from germline, CDR1 is SGHTA and CDR2 is FQGNSA. The CDR3 runs to 12 residues.

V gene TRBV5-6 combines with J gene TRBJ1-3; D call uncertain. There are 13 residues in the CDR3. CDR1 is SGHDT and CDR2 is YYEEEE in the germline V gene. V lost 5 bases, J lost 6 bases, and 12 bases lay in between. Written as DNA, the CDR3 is TGTGCCAGCAGGTTCAGTGGGCAAAACACCATATATTTT. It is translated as CASRFSGQNTIYF.

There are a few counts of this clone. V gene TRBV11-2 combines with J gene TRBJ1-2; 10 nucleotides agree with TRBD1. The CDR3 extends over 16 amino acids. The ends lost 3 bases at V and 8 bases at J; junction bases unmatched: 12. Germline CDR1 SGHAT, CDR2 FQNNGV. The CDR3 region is CASSFRTGGRAQGYTF. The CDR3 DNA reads TGTGCCAGCAGCTTCCGGACAGGGGGAAGGGCGCAAGGCTACACCTTC.

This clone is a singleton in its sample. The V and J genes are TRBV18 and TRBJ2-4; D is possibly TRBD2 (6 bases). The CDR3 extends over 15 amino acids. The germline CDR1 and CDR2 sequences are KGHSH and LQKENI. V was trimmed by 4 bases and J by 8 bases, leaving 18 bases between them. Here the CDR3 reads CASSLSGPPGDIQYF. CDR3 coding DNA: TGTGCCAGCTCACTTTCGGGACCTCCGGGAGACATTCAGTACTTC.

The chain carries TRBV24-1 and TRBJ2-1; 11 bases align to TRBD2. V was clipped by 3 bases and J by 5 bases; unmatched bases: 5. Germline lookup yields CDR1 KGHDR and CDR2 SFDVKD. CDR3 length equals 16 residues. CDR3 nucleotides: TGTGCCACCAGTGATCTCGGGACTAGCGGACACAATGAGCAGTTCTTC. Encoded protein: CATSDLGTSGHNEQFF.

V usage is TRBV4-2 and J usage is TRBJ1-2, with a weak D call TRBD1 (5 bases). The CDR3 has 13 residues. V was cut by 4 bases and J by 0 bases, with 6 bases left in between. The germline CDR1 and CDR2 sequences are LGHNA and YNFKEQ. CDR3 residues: CASSPGTNYGYTF. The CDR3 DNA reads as TGTGCCAGCAGCCCAGGGACTAACTATGGCTACACCTTC.

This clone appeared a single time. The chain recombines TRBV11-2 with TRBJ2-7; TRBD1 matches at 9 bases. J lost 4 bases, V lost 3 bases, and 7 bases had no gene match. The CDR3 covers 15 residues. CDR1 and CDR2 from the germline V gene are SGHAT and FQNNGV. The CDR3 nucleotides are TGTGCCAGCAGCTTGGGCAGGGACAGGGCTTACGAGCAGTACTTC. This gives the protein CASSLGRDRAYEQYF.

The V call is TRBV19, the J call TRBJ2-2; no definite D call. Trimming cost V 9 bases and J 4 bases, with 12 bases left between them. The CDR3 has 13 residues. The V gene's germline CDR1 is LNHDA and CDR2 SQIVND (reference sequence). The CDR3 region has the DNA TGTGCCAGCCGACCGAGAGGCACCGGGGAGCTGTTTTTT. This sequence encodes CASRPRGTGELFF.

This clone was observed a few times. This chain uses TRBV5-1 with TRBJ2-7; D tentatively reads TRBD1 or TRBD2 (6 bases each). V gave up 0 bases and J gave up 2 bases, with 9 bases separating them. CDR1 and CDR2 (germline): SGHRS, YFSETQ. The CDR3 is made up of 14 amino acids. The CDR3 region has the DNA TGCGCCAGCAGCTTGGTAGGGGGGACCTACGAGCAGTACTTC. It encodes CASSLVGGTYEQYF.

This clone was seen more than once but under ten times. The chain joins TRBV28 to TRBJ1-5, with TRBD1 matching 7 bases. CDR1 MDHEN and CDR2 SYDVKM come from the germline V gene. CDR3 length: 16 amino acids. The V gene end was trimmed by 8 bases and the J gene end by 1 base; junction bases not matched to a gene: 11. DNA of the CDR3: TGTGCCAGCGCTAGAGGGGGCTTGGGAAGCAATCAGCCCCAGCATTTT. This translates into CASARGGLGSNQPQHF.

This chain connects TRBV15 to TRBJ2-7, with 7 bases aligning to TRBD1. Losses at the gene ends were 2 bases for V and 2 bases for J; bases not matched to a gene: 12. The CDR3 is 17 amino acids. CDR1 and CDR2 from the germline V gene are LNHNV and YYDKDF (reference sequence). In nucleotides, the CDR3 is TGTGCCACCAGCAGACCTCTAGGGACAGACTTAACCTACGAGCAGTACTTC. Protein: CATSRPLGTDLTYEQYF.

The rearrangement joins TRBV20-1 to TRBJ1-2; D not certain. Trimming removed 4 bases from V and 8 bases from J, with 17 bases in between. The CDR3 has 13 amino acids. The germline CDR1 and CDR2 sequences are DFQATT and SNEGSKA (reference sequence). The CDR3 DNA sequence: TGCAGTGCTACTGACGCCCAAGTCCGAGGCTACACCTTC. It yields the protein CSATDAQVRGYTF.

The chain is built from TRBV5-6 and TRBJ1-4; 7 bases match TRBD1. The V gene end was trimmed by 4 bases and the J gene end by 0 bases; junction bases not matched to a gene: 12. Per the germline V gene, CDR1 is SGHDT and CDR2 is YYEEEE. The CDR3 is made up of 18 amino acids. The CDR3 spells CASSRRTGLLTTNEKLFF. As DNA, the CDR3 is TGTGCCAGCAGCCGGCGGACAGGCCTACTAACAACTAATGAAAAACTGTTTTTT. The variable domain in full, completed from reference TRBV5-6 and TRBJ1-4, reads DAGVTQSPTHLIKTRGQQVTLRCSPKSGHDTVSWYQQALGQGPQFIFQYYEEEERQRGNFPDRFSGHQFPNYSSELNVNALLLGDSALYLCASSRRTGLLTTNEKLFFGSGTQLSVL.

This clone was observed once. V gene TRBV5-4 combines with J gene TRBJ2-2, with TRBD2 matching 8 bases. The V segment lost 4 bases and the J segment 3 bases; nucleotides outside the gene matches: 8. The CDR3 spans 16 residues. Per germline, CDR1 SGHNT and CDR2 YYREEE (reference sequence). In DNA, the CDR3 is TGTGCCAGCAGCCTTCCGGGGGGGGCTTACACCGGGGAGCTGTTTTTT. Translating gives CASSLPGGAYTGELFF.

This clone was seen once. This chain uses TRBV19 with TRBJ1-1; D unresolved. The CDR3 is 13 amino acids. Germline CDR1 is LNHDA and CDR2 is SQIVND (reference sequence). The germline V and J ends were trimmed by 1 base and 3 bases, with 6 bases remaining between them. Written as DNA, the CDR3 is TGTGCCAGTAGTATAGTTAAACACACTGAAGCTTTCTTT. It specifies CASSIVKHTEAFF.

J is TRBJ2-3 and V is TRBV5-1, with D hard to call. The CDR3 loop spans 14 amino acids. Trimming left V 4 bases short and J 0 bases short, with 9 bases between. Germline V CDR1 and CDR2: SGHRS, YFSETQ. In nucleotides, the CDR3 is TGCGCCAGCAGCGCTTCTAGGAGCACAGATACGCAGTATTTT. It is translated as CASSASRSTDTQYF.

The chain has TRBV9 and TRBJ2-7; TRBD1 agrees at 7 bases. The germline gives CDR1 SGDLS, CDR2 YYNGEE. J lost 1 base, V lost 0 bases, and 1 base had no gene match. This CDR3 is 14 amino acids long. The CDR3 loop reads CASSVGRGSYEQYF. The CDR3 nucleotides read TGTGCCAGCAGCGTAGGCAGGGGGTCCTACGAGCAGTACTTC.